This TCR beta chain was sequenced during a study of Graves' ophthalmopathy and Graves' hyperthyroidism. Across the whole study: At the time of initial diagnosis and before any treatment, peripheral blood was collected. Findings and caveats of the study: Most thyroid-expanded clonotypes exceeding 0.001 frequency were also found in blood.

Ten or more counts support this clonotype. Its antigen is unidentified. Reliance was placed on clinical symptoms, serum thyroxine, TRAb, thyroid ultrasound and orbital computed tomography for diagnosis. The source of the PBMCs was over 8.5 ml of fresh peripheral blood. Amplification of TCR beta CDR3 regions used RNA transcripts. Second-round multiplex PCR came after first-round RT-PCR with HTBI primers. TCRdb redid the calling of the multiplex PCR reads with MiXCR, one entry per CDR3 protein. The sample includes about 380,000 distinct CDR3 sequences, roughly 15% seen only once; the top ten take 5.5% to 8%. The CDR3 contains 13 residues. The V and J ends lost 6 bases and 5 bases respectively, with 16 bases between them. Germline-derived CDR1 and CDR2 are SQVTM and ANQGSEA.

This chain joins TRBV29-1 and TRBJ1-2, with D possibly matching TRBD1 (6 bases). The clonotype originates from a woman between 18 and 30 years old with stable Graves' hyperthyroidism. The sequenced sample was peripheral blood. The CDR3: CSVRREGGYGYTF. CDR3 nucleotide sequence: TGCAGCGTGAGGAGGGAGGGGGGTTATGGCTACACCTTC.